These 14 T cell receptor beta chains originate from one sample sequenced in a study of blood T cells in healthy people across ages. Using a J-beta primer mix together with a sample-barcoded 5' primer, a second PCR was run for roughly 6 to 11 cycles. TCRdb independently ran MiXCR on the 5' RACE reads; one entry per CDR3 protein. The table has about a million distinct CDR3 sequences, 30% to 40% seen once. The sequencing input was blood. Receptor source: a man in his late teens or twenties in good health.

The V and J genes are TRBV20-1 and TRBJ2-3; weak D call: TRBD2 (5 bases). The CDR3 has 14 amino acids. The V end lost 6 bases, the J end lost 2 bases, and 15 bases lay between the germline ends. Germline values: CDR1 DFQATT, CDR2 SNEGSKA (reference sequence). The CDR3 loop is CSALGPTNTDTQYF. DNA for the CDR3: TGCAGTGCACTAGGGCCCACAAACACAGATACGCAGTATTTT.

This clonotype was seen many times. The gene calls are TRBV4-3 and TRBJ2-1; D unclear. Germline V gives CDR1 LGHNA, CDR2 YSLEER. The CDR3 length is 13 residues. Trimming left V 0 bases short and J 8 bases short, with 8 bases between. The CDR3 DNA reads TGCGCCAGCAGCCAAGATCTTCCAGATGAGCAGTTCTTC. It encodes CASSQDLPDEQFF.

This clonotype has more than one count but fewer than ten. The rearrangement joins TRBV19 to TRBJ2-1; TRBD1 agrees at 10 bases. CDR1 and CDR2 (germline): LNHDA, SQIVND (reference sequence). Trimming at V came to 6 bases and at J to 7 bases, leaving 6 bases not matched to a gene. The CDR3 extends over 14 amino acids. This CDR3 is CASRGTGVSNEQFF. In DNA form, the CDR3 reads TGTGCCAGTAGGGGGACAGGGGTTTCTAATGAGCAGTTCTTC.

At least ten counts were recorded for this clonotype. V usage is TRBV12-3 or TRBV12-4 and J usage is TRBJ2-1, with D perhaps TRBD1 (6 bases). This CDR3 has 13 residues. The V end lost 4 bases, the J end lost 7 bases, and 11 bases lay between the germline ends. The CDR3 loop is CASSYYRENEQFF. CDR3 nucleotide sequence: TGTGCCAGCAGTTACTACAGGGAGAATGAGCAGTTCTTC.

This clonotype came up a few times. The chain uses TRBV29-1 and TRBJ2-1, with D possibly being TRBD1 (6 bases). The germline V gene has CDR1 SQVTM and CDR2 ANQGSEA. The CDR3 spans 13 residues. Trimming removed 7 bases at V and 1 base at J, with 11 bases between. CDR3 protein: CSAEGESYNEQFF. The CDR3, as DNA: TGCAGCGCCGAGGGGGAGTCCTACAATGAGCAGTTCTTC.

CDR3 DNA sequence: TGTGCCAGCAGCTTCTGGACAGGGGGCCTCGAGTCCTATGGCTACACCTTC. Protein product: CASSFWTGGLESYGYTF. V gene TRBV7-9 combines with J gene TRBJ1-2; TRBD1 matches 11 bases. Germline CDR1 is SEHNR and CDR2 is FQNEAQ (reference sequence). V lost 3 bases and J lost 4; bases outside the gene matches: 10. The CDR3 has 17 residues.

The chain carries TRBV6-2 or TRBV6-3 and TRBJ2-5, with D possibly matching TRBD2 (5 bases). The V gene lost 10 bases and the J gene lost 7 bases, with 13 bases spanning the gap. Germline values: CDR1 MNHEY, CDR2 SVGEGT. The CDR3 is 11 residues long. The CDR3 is CATTGIVTQYF. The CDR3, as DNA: TGTGCCACCACGGGAATTGTGACCCAGTACTTC.

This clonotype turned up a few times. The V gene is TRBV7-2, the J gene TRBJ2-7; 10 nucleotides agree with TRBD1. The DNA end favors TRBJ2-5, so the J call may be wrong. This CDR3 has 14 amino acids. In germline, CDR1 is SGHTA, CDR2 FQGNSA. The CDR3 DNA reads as TGTGCCAGCAGCTTGGACAGGGGGTATGAGACCCAGTACTTC. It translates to CASSLDRGYETQYF.

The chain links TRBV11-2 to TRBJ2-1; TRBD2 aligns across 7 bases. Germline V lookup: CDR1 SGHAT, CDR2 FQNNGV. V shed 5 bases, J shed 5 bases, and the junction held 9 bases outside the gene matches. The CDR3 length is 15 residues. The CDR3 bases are TGTGCCAGCAGCCCGCGACTGGGGGGGAACAATGAGCAGTTCTTC. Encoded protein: CASSPRLGGNNEQFF.

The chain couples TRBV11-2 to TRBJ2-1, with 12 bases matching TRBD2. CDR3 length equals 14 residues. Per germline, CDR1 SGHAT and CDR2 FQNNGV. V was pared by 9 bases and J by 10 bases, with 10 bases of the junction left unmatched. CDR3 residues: CASGLAGITYEQFF. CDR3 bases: TGTGCCAGTGGACTAGCGGGGATAACCTACGAGCAGTTCTTC.

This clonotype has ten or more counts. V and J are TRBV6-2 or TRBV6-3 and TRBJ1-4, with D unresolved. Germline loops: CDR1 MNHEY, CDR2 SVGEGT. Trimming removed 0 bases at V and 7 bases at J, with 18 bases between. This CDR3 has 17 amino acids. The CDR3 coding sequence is TGTGCCAGCAGTTACTCCCACGAGGTCGCTTTGCGTGAAAAACTGTTTTTT. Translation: CASSYSHEVALREKLFF.

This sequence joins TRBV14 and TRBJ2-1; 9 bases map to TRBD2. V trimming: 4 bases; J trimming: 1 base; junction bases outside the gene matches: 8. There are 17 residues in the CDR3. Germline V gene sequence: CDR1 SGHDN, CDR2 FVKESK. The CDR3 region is CASSLRLADTSYNEQFF. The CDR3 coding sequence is TGTGCCAGCAGCCTACGACTAGCGGACACTTCCTACAATGAGCAGTTCTTC.

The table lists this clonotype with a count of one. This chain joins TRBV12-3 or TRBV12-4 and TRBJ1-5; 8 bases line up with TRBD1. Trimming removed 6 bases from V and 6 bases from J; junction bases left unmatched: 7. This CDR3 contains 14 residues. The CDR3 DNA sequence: TGTGCCAGCAGGGCAGGGGGCGCATCTCAGCCCCAGCATTTT. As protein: CASRAGGASQPQHF.

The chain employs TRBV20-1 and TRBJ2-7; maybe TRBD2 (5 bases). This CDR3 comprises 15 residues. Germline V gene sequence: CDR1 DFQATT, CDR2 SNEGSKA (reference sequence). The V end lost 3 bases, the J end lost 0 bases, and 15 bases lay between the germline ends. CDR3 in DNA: TGCAGTGCTAGTGGGTCCGTTGGGAGCTCCTACGAGCAGTACTTC. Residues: CSASGSVGSSYEQYF.